This T cell receptor (beta chain) was recovered during a study of cytomegalovirus exposure and HLA in healthy donors. The PCR used 60 Vbeta and 13 Jbeta primers. Libraries were prepared by immunoSEQ multiplex PCR; TCRdb keeps only in-frame clonotypes and omits some of them. The data hold around 110,000 clones, with about 86% observed a single time. The CDR3 consists of 15 residues. The germline CDR1 and CDR2 sequences are SGHRS and YFSETQ. V lost 6 bases to trimming and J lost 3 bases; unmatched junction nucleotides: 8. This clonotype was obtained from a woman in her twenties or thirties in good health and CMV-seronegative. Sequencing used PBMCs. The gene calls are TRBV5-1 and TRBJ1-1, with 10 bases aligning to TRBD1. The CDR3 nucleotides read TGCGCCAGCACCCCGGGGACAGGGGTCGACACTGAAGCTTTCTTT. Encoded protein: CASTPGTGVDTEAFF.